This T cell receptor (beta chain) came from a study of Graves' ophthalmopathy and Graves' hyperthyroidism. The authors amplified TCR beta CDR3 regions from RNA transcripts. HTBI primers were used in a first-round RT-PCR, which preceded a second-round multiplex PCR. TCRdb redid the calling of the multiplex PCR reads with MiXCR, one entry per CDR3 protein. The table records about 340,000 distinct CDR3 sequences, roughly 16% of them present only once. This clonotype was counted at least ten times. The PBMCs were taken from 10 ml of fresh peripheral blood. The CDR3 spans 14 residues. Germline V gives CDR1 LNHNV, CDR2 YYDKDF (reference sequence). Losses at the gene ends were 4 bases for V and 4 bases for J; bases not matched to a gene: 5.

This receptor was taken from an adult man with Graves' ophthalmopathy. The source material was peripheral blood. V gene TRBV15 combines with J gene TRBJ2-5; TRBD1 agrees at 8 bases. This chain's CDR3 is CATSTWTGSETQYF. The CDR3 nucleotides read TGTGCCACCAGCACCTGGACAGGGTCAGAGACCCAGTACTTC.